These 9 T cell receptor beta chains came from one sample sequenced in a study of blood T cell repertoires in COVID-19. Measured with immunoSEQ multiplex PCR; TCRdb has only the in-frame clones, and not every one. The sample holds some 100,000 clones, 85% seen once. The sequenced material came from peripheral blood. The origin of the receptors is a woman in her seventies with active or convalescent COVID-19.

The chain joins TRBV11-2 to TRBJ1-4, with unresolved D. This CDR3 has 14 residues. Looked up from germline, CDR1 is SGHAT and CDR2 is FQNNGV. The germline V and J ends were trimmed by 1 base and 4 bases, with 7 bases remaining between them. CDR3 sequence (DNA): TGTGCCAGCAGCTTAGGTCGGAGTAATGAAAAACTGTTTTTT. Amino acid sequence: CASSLGRSNEKLFF.

The chain recombines TRBV3-1 (or the pseudogene TRBV3-2) with TRBJ2-1; 9 bases are a match to TRBD2. Germline V lookup: CDR1 LGHDT, CDR2 YNNKEL (reference sequence). With V trimmed by 0 bases and J by 0 bases, 6 bases remained unmatched. The CDR3 has 18 amino acids. This chain's CDR3 is CASSQETSGKSSYNEQFF. The DNA of the CDR3 is TGTGCCAGCAGCCAAGAGACTAGCGGAAAAAGCTCCTACAATGAGCAGTTCTTC.

The chain links TRBV5-5 to TRBJ1-1, with TRBD1 identical over 7 bases. Per germline, CDR1 SGHKS and CDR2 YYEKEE (reference sequence). J was trimmed by 1 base and V by 1 base; bases with no gene match: 7. CDR3 length: 16 residues. CDR3 DNA sequence: TGTGCCAGCAGCTTGAACCCCGGGACAGAGAACACTGAAGCTTTCTTT. It specifies CASSLNPGTENTEAFF. The full variable domain, rest sourced from reference TRBV5-5 and TRBJ1-1, is DAGVTQSPTHLIKTRGQQVTLRCSPISGHKSVSWYQQVLGQGPQFIFQYYEKEERGRGNFPDRFSARQFPNYSSELNVNALLLGDSALYLCASSLNPGTENTEAFFGQGTRLTVV.

V and J are TRBV2 and TRBJ2-3, with 15 bases matching TRBD2. Germline V gene sequence: CDR1 SNHLY, CDR2 FYNNEI. Trimming cost V 6 bases and J 0 bases; bases outside gene matches: 7. The CDR3 has 18 residues. CDR3 nucleotides: TGTGCCAGCAGGTGGACTAGCGGGAGGGCCTTGAGCACAGATACGCAGTATTTT. Its protein is CASRWTSGRALSTDTQYF.

The V and J genes are TRBV5-1 and TRBJ2-2; tentative D call: TRBD2 (5 bases). The CDR3 loop spans 15 amino acids. Trimming took off 4 bases at V and 1 base at J, with 11 bases between the two ends. Per the germline V gene, CDR1 is SGHRS and CDR2 is YFSETQ. This CDR3 is CASSLDSLNTGELFF. DNA of the CDR3: TGCGCCAGCAGCCTGGACTCTCTGAACACCGGGGAGCTGTTTTTT.

V gene TRBV5-1 combines with J gene TRBJ2-3, with D possibly matching TRBD1 (6 bases). The CDR3 has 16 amino acids. Trimming removed 4 bases at V and 2 bases at J, with 17 bases between. Germline values: CDR1 SGHRS, CDR2 YFSETQ. The CDR3 DNA reads TGCGCCAGCAGCGGGGGCTTGAGACAAACCACAGATACGCAGTATTTT. It is translated as CASSGGLRQTTDTQYF.

The chain employs TRBV24-1 and TRBJ2-7; a possible D gene is TRBD1 (6 bases). Germline CDR1 and CDR2: KGHDR and SFDVKD. This CDR3 is built from 15 residues. V gave up 4 bases and J gave up 4 bases, with 16 bases separating them. CDR3 bases: TGTGCCACCAGTGACACAAAACAGGGAGCGTACGAGCAGTACTTC. Its protein product is CATSDTKQGAYEQYF.

This rearrangement joins TRBV2 to TRBJ2-3; 8 bases line up with TRBD2. The CDR3 has 14 amino acids. Germline CDR1 and CDR2: SNHLY and FYNNEI. V shed 7 bases, J shed 6 bases, and the junction held 9 bases outside the gene matches. DNA for the CDR3: TGTGCCAGCAAGGAGTCTCCGGGGGGGGATACGCAGTATTTT. This sequence encodes CASKESPGGDTQYF.

The gene calls are TRBV4-2 and TRBJ2-2; D is undetermined. CDR3 size: 15 residues. The germline V and J ends were trimmed by 1 base and 2 bases, with 8 bases remaining between them. The germline gives CDR1 LGHNA, CDR2 YNFKEQ. Here the CDR3 reads CASSQARFNTGELFF. CDR3 nucleotides: TGTGCCAGCAGCCAAGCGAGGTTCAACACCGGGGAGCTGTTTTTT.